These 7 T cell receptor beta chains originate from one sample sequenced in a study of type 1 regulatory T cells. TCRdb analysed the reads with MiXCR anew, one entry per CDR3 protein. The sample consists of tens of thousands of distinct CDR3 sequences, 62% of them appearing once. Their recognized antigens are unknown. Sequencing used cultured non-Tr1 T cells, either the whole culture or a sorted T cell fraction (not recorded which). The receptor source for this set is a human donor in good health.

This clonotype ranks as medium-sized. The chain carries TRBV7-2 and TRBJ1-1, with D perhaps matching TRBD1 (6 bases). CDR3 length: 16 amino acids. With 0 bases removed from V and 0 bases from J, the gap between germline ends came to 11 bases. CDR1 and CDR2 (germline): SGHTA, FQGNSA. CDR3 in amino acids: CASSLARRGLNTEAFF. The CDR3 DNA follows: TGTGCCAGCAGCTTAGCGCGAAGGGGGTTGAACACTGAAGCTTTCTTT.

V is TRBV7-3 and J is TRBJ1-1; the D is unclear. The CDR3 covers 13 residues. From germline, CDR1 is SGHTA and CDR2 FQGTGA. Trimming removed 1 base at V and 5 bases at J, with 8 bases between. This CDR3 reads CASSLNSRTEAFF. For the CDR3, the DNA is TGTGCCAGCAGCTTAAACAGCCGGACTGAAGCTTTCTTT.

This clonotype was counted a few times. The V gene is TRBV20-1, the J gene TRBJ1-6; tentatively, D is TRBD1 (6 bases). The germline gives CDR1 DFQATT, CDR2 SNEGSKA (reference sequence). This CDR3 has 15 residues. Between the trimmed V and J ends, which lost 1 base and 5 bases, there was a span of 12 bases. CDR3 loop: CSARGSGTNNSPLHF. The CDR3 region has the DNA TGCAGTGCTAGAGGCTCCGGGACAAATAATTCACCCCTCCACTTT.

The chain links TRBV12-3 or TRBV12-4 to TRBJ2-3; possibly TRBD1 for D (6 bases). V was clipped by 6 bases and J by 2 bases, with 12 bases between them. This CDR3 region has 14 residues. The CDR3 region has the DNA TGTGCCAGCAGAGAAGACAGGCCCACAGATACGCAGTATTTT. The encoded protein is CASREDRPTDTQYF.

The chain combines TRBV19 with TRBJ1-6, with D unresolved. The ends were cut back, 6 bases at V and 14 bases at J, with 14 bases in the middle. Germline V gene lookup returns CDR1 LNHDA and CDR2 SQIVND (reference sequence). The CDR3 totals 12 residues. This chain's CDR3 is CASRSGLTALHF. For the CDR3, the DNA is TGTGCCAGTAGGAGCGGACTAACGGCCCTCCACTTT.

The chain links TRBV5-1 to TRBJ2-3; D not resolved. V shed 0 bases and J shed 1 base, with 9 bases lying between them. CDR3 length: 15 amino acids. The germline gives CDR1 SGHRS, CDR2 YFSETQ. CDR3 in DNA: TGCGCCAGCAGCTTGGGCTTTCTTGGCACAGATACGCAGTATTTT. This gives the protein CASSLGFLGTDTQYF.

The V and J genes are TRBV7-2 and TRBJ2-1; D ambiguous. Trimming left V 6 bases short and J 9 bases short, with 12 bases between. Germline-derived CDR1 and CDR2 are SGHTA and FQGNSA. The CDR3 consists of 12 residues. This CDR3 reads CASSPVAAEQFF. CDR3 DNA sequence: TGTGCCAGCAGTCCCGTGGCGGCTGAGCAGTTCTTC.